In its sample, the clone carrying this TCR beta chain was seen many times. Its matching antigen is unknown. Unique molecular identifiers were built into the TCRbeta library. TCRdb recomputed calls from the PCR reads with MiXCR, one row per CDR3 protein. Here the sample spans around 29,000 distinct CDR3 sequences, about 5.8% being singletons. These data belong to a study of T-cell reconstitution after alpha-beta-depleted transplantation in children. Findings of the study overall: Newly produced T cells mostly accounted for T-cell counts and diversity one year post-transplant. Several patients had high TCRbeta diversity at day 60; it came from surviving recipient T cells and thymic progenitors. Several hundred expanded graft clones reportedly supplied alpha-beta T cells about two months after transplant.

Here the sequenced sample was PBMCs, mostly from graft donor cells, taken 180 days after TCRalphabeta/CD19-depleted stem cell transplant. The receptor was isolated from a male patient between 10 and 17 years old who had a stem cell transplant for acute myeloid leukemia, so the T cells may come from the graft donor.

This chain's CDR3 is CASSYSGLSYEQYF. The CDR3 bases are TGTGCCAGCAGTTACTCGGGACTCTCCTACGAGCAGTACTTC. The chain employs TRBV6-2 or TRBV6-3 and TRBJ2-7; weak D call: TRBD2 (6 bases). Trimming took 0 bases from V and 0 from J, leaving 6 bases between them. The CDR3 runs to 14 residues. Germline CDR1 reads MNHEY; CDR2 reads SVGEGT.